This TCR beta chain was captured by sequencing in a study of cytomegalovirus exposure and HLA in healthy donors. The wider study: Of the donors genotyped, 300 to 500 in all, 75% to 85% fell in the Caucasian-associated ancestry cluster. Study outcomes and limitations: Sequencing depth roughly uniform across donors was assumed in presence/absence analyses. TCR beta V- and J-gene trimming, according to a later analysis, was linked to a missense DCLRE1C variant.

Of note for this clone: Antigen: not known.

The study ran its PCR with 60 Vbeta and 13 Jbeta primers. Measured with immunoSEQ multiplex PCR; TCRdb has only the in-frame clones, and not every one. Of around 150,000 clones in the sample, approximately 79% are singletons; the top ten hold roughly 2%. Germline CDR1 reads SGHTA; CDR2 reads FQGNSA. The CDR3 consists of 16 residues. Germline trimming cut 5 bases from V and 7 bases from J; bases unmatched to any gene: 13. The sample comprised PBMCs. This receptor was obtained from a man in his forties or fifties in good health and CMV-seronegative. The genes are TRBV7-2 and TRBJ2-5; 10 bases map to TRBD2. The CDR3 loop reads CASSPGGAGGWGTQYF. CDR3 sequence (DNA): TGTGCCAGCAGCCCAGGCGGAGCGGGGGGGTGGGGGACCCAGTACTTC.